This T cell receptor (beta chain) was obtained from a study of T cells in placental villitis. High-grade villitis of unknown etiology was diagnosed in roughly eleven placentae. Worth noting for this clone: Its antigen is not known.

The immunoSEQ assay was v4. Measured with immunoSEQ multiplex PCR; TCRdb has only the in-frame clones, and not every one. The table lists about 1,500 clones, less than 85% of them singletons. Study-level findings and limits: Expanded clones in villitis of unknown etiology were largely private to each placenta. Villitis of unknown etiology placentae had higher clonality than controls, median approximately 0.05 versus 0.006.

Germline V gene sequence: CDR1 KGHSH, CDR2 LQKENI. Trimming cost V 1 base and J 1 base; bases outside gene matches: 11. The CDR3 loop spans 18 amino acids. V gene TRBV18 combines with J gene TRBJ2-3; TRBD1 agrees at 7 bases. The receptor's source is a human patient with villitis of unknown etiology; the placental T cells may come from both mother and fetus. Source material: placental tissue containing maternal and fetal cells. CDR3 amino acids: CASSPLRGGQERTDTQYF. The CDR3 DNA follows: TGTGCCAGCTCACCACTCAGAGGGGGCCAAGAGCGCACAGATACGCAGTATTTT.